A single sample gave rise to the 14 T cell receptor beta chains below, sequenced in a study. TCRdb re-analysed the RT-PCR reads in MiXCR, keeping a single row per CDR3 protein. Of almost 700,000 distinct CDR3 sequences detected, around 14% appear once; the ten largest clones hold roughly 3.9%. The material sequenced was memory CD4+ T cells from blood. The source is a female donor in good health, serving as a healthy control.

The gene calls are TRBV20-1 and TRBJ2-1, with 8 bases identical to TRBD2. Germline V gives CDR1 DFQATT, CDR2 SNEGSKA (reference sequence). Trimming cost V 6 bases and J 4 bases; bases outside gene matches: 17. This CDR3 spans 17 amino acids. The CDR3 DNA follows: TGCAGTGCCGCCGGGACTAGAGGCGTCTTGTTTTACAATGAGCAGTTCTTC. Translated: CSAAGTRGVLFYNEQFF.

This clonotype was picked up a small number of times. The chain joins TRBV4-1 to TRBJ1-3; tentative D call: TRBD1 (5 bases). The germline CDR1 and CDR2 sequences are MGHRA and YSYEKL. Trimming took off 0 bases at V and 3 bases at J, with 12 bases between the two ends. There are 16 residues in the CDR3. CDR3 amino acids: CASSQEYRSGGNTIYF. CDR3 sequence (DNA): TGCGCCAGCAGCCAAGAGTACAGGTCCGGTGGAAACACCATATATTTT.

The V and J genes are TRBV27 and TRBJ2-6; D is undetermined. Trimming took off 3 bases at V and 1 base at J, with 10 bases between the two ends. Germline V gives CDR1 MNHEY, CDR2 SMNVEV (reference sequence). This CDR3 region has 16 residues. CDR3 residues: CASSFFMNSGANVLTF. Written as DNA, the CDR3 is TGTGCCAGCAGTTTCTTTATGAATTCTGGGGCCAACGTCCTGACTTTC.

The table lists this clonotype with many counts. The V gene is TRBV5-6, the J gene TRBJ2-1, with 12 bases lining up with TRBD2. This CDR3 is 19 amino acids long. In germline, CDR1 is SGHDT, CDR2 YYEEEE. Germline trimming cut 0 bases from V and 3 bases from J; bases unmatched to any gene: 10. CDR3 bases: TGTGCCAGCAGCTTGGCTCCTAGCGGGAGGGCCCATGTCTACAATGAGCAGTTCTTC. Its protein product is CASSLAPSGRAHVYNEQFF.

There are a few counts of this clonotype. The chain couples TRBV7-9 to TRBJ2-7; D not certain. Germline V gives CDR1 SEHNR, CDR2 FQNEAQ (reference sequence). This CDR3 is built from 14 residues. The V and J ends lost 5 bases and 7 bases respectively, with 18 bases between them. CDR3 sequence (DNA): TGTGCCAGCAGCCCTTGGACCACCACGGAGGAGCAGTACTTC. It is translated as CASSPWTTTEEQYF.

The rearrangement links TRBV6-6 to TRBJ2-4; either TRBD1 or TRBD2 may fit D (8 bases each). Germline V gives CDR1 MNHNY, CDR2 SVGAGI (reference sequence). This CDR3 is 17 amino acids long. The ends were cut back, 7 bases at V and 6 bases at J, with 25 bases in the middle. The CDR3 is CASTKREGTGLANIQYF. The CDR3 nucleotides are TGTGCCAGCACCAAACGGGAGGGGACAGGCTTAGCAAACATTCAGTACTTC.

J is TRBJ1-4 and V is TRBV5-1; D is unclear. Germline V gives CDR1 SGHRS, CDR2 YFSETQ. The CDR3 runs 14 residues. V was trimmed by 0 bases and J by 14 bases, leaving 17 bases between them. CDR3 nucleotide sequence: TGCGCCAGCAGCTTGGAGCCACCCTCACGACGGCTGTTTTTT. It is translated as CASSLEPPSRRLFF.

The J gene is TRBJ2-1, the V gene TRBV11-2, with D perhaps TRBD2 (6 bases). Germline V gene lookup returns CDR1 SGHAT and CDR2 FQNNGV. There are 16 residues in the CDR3. V lost 3 bases, J lost 4 bases, and 16 bases lay in between. CDR3 in amino acids: CASSLLRAGRYNEQFF. The CDR3 bases are TGTGCCAGCAGCTTGCTGAGGGCGGGGAGATACAATGAGCAGTTCTTC.

J is TRBJ2-2 and V is TRBV20-1; D ambiguous. Germline CDR1 and CDR2: DFQATT and SNEGSKA (reference sequence). V dropped 2 bases and J dropped 2 bases, with 3 bases sitting between them. The CDR3 sequence is 12 residues long. The CDR3: CSARKNTGELFF. DNA of the CDR3: TGCAGTGCTAGAAAAAACACCGGGGAGCTGTTTTTT.

The chain employs TRBV6-2 or TRBV6-3 and TRBJ2-1; 15 bases map to TRBD2. Germline CDR1 reads MNHEY; CDR2 reads SVGEGT. The CDR3 spans 17 residues. The trim removed 8 bases at V and 1 base at J, leaving 6 bases unmatched. CDR3 in DNA: TGTGCCAGCCTAGGGACTAGCGGGAGGAGATCCTACAATGAGCAGTTCTTC. The encoded protein is CASLGTSGRRSYNEQFF.

This clonotype was detected a few times. The J gene is TRBJ2-7, the V gene TRBV20-1, with 9 bases matching TRBD2. Germline V gene sequence: CDR1 DFQATT, CDR2 SNEGSKA (reference sequence). J lost 0 bases, V lost 7 bases, and 10 bases had no gene match. This CDR3 is 15 amino acids long. CDR3: CSGTRGGAYSYEQYF. CDR3 sequence (DNA): TGCAGTGGAACGCGCGGGGGGGCCTACTCCTACGAGCAGTACTTC.

This clonotype was detected ten times or more. V is TRBV20-1 and J is TRBJ2-2; no definite D call. This CDR3 comprises 12 residues. Germline CDR1 reads DFQATT; CDR2 reads SNEGSKA (reference sequence). V lost 0 bases, J lost 6 bases, and 5 bases lay in between. The DNA for the CDR3 is TGCAGTGCTAGAGAACTGTCCGGGGAGCTGTTTTTT. It encodes CSARELSGELFF.

This clonotype was observed a few times. The rearrangement links TRBV6-6 to TRBJ2-2; no definite D call. The germline V gene encodes CDR1 MNHNY and CDR2 SVGAGI (reference sequence). V was shortened by 9 bases and J by 4 bases, with 12 bases between the two germline ends. This CDR3 is built from 13 residues. The CDR3 here is CASAGYLTGELFF. In DNA, the CDR3 is TGTGCCAGTGCAGGTTACCTCACCGGGGAGCTGTTTTTT.

In this sample, this clonotype turned up many times. This rearrangement joins TRBV4-2 to TRBJ1-2; D possibly corresponds to TRBD1 (5 bases). This CDR3 has 14 residues. Germline V lookup: CDR1 LGHNA, CDR2 YNFKEQ. V lost 0 bases, J lost 3 bases, and 8 bases lay in between. The CDR3 nucleotides read TGTGCCAGCAGCCAAGATGGAGGGGACTATGGCTACACCTTC. Amino acid sequence: CASSQDGGDYGYTF.